Listed here are 7 T cell receptor beta chains from one sample, sequenced in a study of T cell responses to AZD1222 COVID-19 vaccine. The method was immunoSEQ multiplex PCR; TCRdb's version includes in-frame clones alone and lacks a portion of them. The data hold roughly 120,000 clones, with roughly 91% observed a single time. Here the sequenced sample was peripheral blood, taken 28 days after the second AZD1222 dose. The receptors were sampled from an adult who received the AZD1222 COVID-19 vaccine.

This clone was counted once. For the CDR3, the DNA is TGTGCCAGCAACGAAGATGCCTACAATGAGCAGTTCTTC. Protein: CASNEDAYNEQFF. This chain joins TRBV2 and TRBJ2-1, with unresolved D. The germline V and J ends were trimmed by 7 bases and 2 bases, with 9 bases remaining between them. Germline lookup yields CDR1 SNHLY and CDR2 FYNNEI. The CDR3 covers 13 residues.

The gene calls are TRBV7-2 and TRBJ1-2; D unresolved. The length of the CDR3 is 14 residues. V lost 1 base and J lost 7, with 13 bases in between. Germline assignment: CDR1 SGHTA and CDR2 FQGNSA. The CDR3 reads CASSLVGIDGGYTF. The CDR3 DNA reads as TGTGCCAGCAGCTTAGTCGGGATAGATGGTGGCTACACCTTC.

V is TRBV5-5 and J is TRBJ2-6; 9 nucleotides line up with TRBD1. Germline-derived CDR1 and CDR2 are SGHKS and YYEKEE (reference sequence). Trimming took 4 bases from V and 0 from J; bases not matched to a gene: 8. The CDR3 has 18 residues. CDR3 region: CASSPHGTGNSGANVLTF. CDR3 coding DNA: TGTGCCAGCAGCCCCCACGGGACAGGGAACTCTGGGGCCAACGTCCTGACTTTC.

The chain carries TRBV18 and TRBJ2-6, with no clear D. Germline V gene lookup returns CDR1 KGHSH and CDR2 LQKENI. The CDR3 is 15 amino acids. V lost 4 bases and J 4 bases, leaving 11 bases between the germline ends. The CDR3 loop reads CASSLGLQGANVLTF. CDR3 DNA sequence: TGTGCCAGCTCACTGGGTCTTCAAGGGGCCAACGTCCTGACTTTC.

The chain employs TRBV10-1 and TRBJ2-7; D unclear. This CDR3 spans 13 amino acids. Trimming took off 3 bases at V and 6 bases at J, with 12 bases between the two ends. Germline V gene data show CDR1 as WNHNN and CDR2 as SYGVQD (reference sequence). Here the CDR3 DNA reads TGCGCCAGCAGTGATTTTCTAGGGCGCGAGCAGTACTTC. It yields the protein CASSDFLGREQYF.

The chain joins TRBV7-9 to TRBJ1-1; the D is unclear. The V gene lost 5 bases and the J gene lost 3 bases, with 13 bases spanning the gap. The CDR3 is made up of 14 amino acids. The V gene's germline CDR1 is SEHNR and CDR2 FQNEAQ (reference sequence). DNA for the CDR3: TGTGCCAGCAGCCCGCCATCGGGAGACACTGAAGCTTTCTTT. It is translated as CASSPPSGDTEAFF.

The genes are TRBV6-1 and TRBJ1-1, with TRBD1 as a possible D gene (5 bases). With 1 base removed from V and 1 base from J, the gap between germline ends came to 7 bases. From germline, CDR1 is MNHNS and CDR2 SASEGT. The CDR3 runs 14 residues. The CDR3: CASSEGGGNTEAFF. For the CDR3, the DNA is TGTGCCAGCAGTGAAGGGGGCGGGAACACTGAAGCTTTCTTT.